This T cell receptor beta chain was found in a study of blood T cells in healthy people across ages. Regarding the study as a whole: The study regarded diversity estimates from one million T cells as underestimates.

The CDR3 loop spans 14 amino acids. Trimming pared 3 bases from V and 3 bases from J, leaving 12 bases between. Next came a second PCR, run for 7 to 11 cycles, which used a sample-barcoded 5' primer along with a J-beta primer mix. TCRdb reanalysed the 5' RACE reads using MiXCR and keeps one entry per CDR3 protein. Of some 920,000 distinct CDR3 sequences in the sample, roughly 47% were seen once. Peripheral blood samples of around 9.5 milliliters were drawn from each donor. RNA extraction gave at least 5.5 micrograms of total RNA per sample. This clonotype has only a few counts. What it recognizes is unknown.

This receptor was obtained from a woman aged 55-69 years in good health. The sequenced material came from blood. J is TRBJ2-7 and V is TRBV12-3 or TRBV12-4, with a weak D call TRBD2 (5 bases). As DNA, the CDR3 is TGTGCCAGCAGTTTCCTTAGCGTTCGCTACGAGCAGTACTTC. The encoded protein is CASSFLSVRYEQYF.